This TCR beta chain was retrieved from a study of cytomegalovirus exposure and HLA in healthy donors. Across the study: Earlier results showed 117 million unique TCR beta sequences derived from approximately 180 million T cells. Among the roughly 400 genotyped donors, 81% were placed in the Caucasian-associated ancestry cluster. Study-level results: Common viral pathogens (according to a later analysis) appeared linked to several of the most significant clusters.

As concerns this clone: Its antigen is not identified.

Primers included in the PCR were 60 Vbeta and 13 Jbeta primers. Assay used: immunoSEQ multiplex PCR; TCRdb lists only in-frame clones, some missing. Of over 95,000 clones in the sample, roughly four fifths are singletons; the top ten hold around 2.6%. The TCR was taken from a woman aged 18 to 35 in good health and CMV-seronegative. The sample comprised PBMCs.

CDR3 loop: CASSQDLGVNTEAFF. Written as DNA, the CDR3 is TGCGCCAGCAGCCAAGATCTCGGGGTGAACACTGAAGCTTTCTTT. The V gene is TRBV4-3, the J gene TRBJ1-1; D is unclear. The CDR3 totals 15 residues. The germline V gene has CDR1 LGHNA and CDR2 YSLEER. Between the trimmed V and J ends, which lost 0 bases and 0 bases, there was a span of 8 bases.